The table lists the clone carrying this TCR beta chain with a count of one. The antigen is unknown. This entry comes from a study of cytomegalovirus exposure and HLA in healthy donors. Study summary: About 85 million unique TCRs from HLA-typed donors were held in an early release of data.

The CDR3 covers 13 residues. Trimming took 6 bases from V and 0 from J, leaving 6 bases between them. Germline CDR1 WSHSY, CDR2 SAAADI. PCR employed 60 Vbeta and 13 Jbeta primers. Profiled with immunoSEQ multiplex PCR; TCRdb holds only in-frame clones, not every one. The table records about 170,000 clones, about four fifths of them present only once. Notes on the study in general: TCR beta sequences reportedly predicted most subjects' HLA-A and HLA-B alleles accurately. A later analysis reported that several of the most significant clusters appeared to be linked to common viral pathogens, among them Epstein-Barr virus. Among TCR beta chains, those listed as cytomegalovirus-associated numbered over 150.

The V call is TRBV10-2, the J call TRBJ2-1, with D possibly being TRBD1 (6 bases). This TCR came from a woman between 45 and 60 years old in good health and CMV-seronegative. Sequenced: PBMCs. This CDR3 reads CASRDSSYNEQFF. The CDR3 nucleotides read TGCGCCAGCAGGGACAGCTCCTACAATGAGCAGTTCTTC.